What follows are 20 T cell receptor beta chains derived from one specimen sequenced in a study of identical twins. TCRdb analysed the 5' RACE reads with MiXCR anew, one entry per CDR3 protein. This table has 240,000 or so distinct CDR3 sequences, about 10% appearing once. Input material: memory T cells sorted from blood. The receptor set was obtained from a man aged 50-60 years in good health.

At least ten counts were recorded for this clonotype. This chain joins TRBV6-2 or TRBV6-3 and TRBJ1-1, with 12 nucleotides matching TRBD1. V dropped 2 bases and J dropped 3; count of bases not matched to a gene: 4. This CDR3 contains 16 residues. Germline V gene data show CDR1 as MNHEY and CDR2 as SVGEGT. The CDR3 coding sequence is TGTGCCAGCAGTTACGGCGGGACAGGGGGCGACACTGAAGCTTTCTTT. Its protein is CASSYGGTGGDTEAFF.

The rearrangement joins TRBV5-1 to TRBJ2-7, with 12 positions matching TRBD2. The germline V gene encodes CDR1 SGHRS and CDR2 YFSETQ. V shed 4 bases and J 2 bases; nucleotides not matched to a gene: 13. This CDR3 contains 18 residues. The CDR3 spells CASSTGLAGPLRTYEQYF. As DNA, the CDR3 is TGCGCCAGCAGCACCGGACTAGCGGGACCCCTTAGAACCTACGAGCAGTACTTC.

This clonotype showed up many times. The genes are TRBV7-3 and TRBJ2-1, with 9 nucleotides matching TRBD2. V gave up 7 bases and J gave up 2 bases; unmatched junction bases: 15. The germline V gene has CDR1 SGHTA and CDR2 FQGTGA. The CDR3 contains 18 residues. CDR3 sequence: CASILSGSSPKPYNEQFF. The DNA for the CDR3 is TGTGCCAGCATCCTTAGCGGGAGTAGCCCCAAGCCCTACAATGAGCAGTTCTTC.

V usage is TRBV19 and J usage is TRBJ2-2; a possible D gene is TRBD2 (7 bases). Germline CDR1 LNHDA, CDR2 SQIVND (reference sequence). The CDR3 loop spans 15 amino acids. The ends were cut back, 6 bases at V and 0 bases at J, with 11 bases in the middle. The DNA for the CDR3 is TGTGCCAGTAGACGCGGGGGCCCGAACACCGGGGAGCTGTTTTTT. Translation gives CASRRGGPNTGELFF. The complete variable domain, with remaining parts taken from reference TRBV19 and TRBJ2-2, reads DGGITQSPKYLFRKEGQNVTLSCEQNLNHDAMYWYRQDPGQGLRLIYYSQIVNDFQKGDIAEGYSVSREKKESFPLTVTSAQKNPTAFYLCASRRGGPNTGELFFGEGSRLTVL.

There are many counts of this clonotype. The gene calls are TRBV20-1 and TRBJ2-1, with D tentatively TRBD1 (7 bases). The CDR3 has 13 residues. V dropped 2 bases and J dropped 8 bases, with 13 bases sitting between them. CDR1 and CDR2 from the germline V gene are DFQATT and SNEGSKA (reference sequence). CDR3 DNA: TGCAGTGCTAGACAGGGGGAGCGGGATGAGCAGTTCTTC. Its protein is CSARQGERDEQFF.

In its sample, this clonotype was seen a few times. The gene calls are TRBV6-2 or TRBV6-3 and TRBJ1-5; D is ambiguous. CDR1 is MNHEY, CDR2 SVGEGT, per germline. V dropped 4 bases and J dropped 6 bases, with 10 bases sitting between them. The length of the CDR3 is 13 residues. CDR3 in amino acids: CASSSRLGQPQHF. The CDR3 nucleotides are TGTGCCAGCAGTTCGCGTTTGGGTCAGCCCCAGCATTTT.

This clonotype has ten or more counts. This chain connects TRBV29-1 to TRBJ2-1; 9 bases align to TRBD1. Trimming at V came to 6 bases and at J to 15 bases, leaving 18 bases not matched to a gene. CDR1 and CDR2 (germline): SQVTM, ANQGSEA. This CDR3 contains 14 residues. CDR3 sequence (DNA): TGCAGCGTAGACTCCGATGGGACAGGGCTTTCGCGGTTCTTC. This translates into CSVDSDGTGLSRFF.

The rearrangement links TRBV4-3 to TRBJ1-5; D is unclear. Germline V gene data show CDR1 as LGHNA and CDR2 as YSLEER. The CDR3 spans 16 residues. Trimming took off 0 bases at V and 1 base at J, with 10 bases between the two ends. The CDR3 sequence is CASSQDAQPSNQPQHF. CDR3 bases: TGCGCCAGCAGCCAAGATGCACAGCCGAGCAATCAGCCCCAGCATTTT.

This clonotype was detected a few times. The genes are TRBV20-1 and TRBJ2-7; 8 nucleotides align to TRBD2. CDR1 is DFQATT, CDR2 SNEGSKA, per germline (reference sequence). This CDR3 spans 14 amino acids. The V gene end was trimmed by 5 bases and the J gene end by 5 bases; junction bases not matched to a gene: 11. Here the CDR3 DNA reads TGCAGTGCTGGCGGCGGGACTAGTATAAACGAGCAGTACTTC. Translation gives CSAGGGTSINEQYF.

Concerning this clonotype: The junction departs from germline at one end; a sequencing error may be responsible. The V call is TRBV7-7, the J call TRBJ2-7; D may be TRBD2 (6 bases). CDR3 length: 15 amino acids. Germline V gene sequence: CDR1 SSHAT, CDR2 FNYEAQ (reference sequence). CDR3 coding DNA: TGTGCTAGCAGCTTAGGGCCGGCGGGGAACTACGAGCAGTACTTC. Amino acids: CASSLGPAGNYEQYF.

The chain links TRBV3-1 to TRBJ1-1; 9 positions agree with TRBD1. The germline V gene has CDR1 LGHDT and CDR2 YNNKEL (reference sequence). V lost 8 bases to trimming and J lost 7 bases; unmatched junction nucleotides: 11. The CDR3 runs to 14 residues. CDR3: CASSPYRGLGEAFF. In nucleotides, the CDR3 is TGTGCCAGCTCCCCATACAGGGGGCTCGGTGAAGCTTTCTTT.

The genes are TRBV27 and TRBJ2-7; D is undetermined. Germline assignment: CDR1 MNHEY and CDR2 SMNVEV (reference sequence). CDR3 length: 15 amino acids. V was clipped by 3 bases and J by 0 bases, with 12 bases between them. The CDR3 DNA reads TGTGCCAGCAGTTTCCTTGGGCAATCCTCCTACGAGCAGTACTTC. Amino acids: CASSFLGQSSYEQYF.

This clonotype was counted many times. The chain recombines TRBV29-1 with TRBJ2-1, with no clear D. This CDR3 has 12 amino acids. Germline CDR1 SQVTM, CDR2 ANQGSEA. The ends were cut back, 7 bases at V and 7 bases at J, with 14 bases in the middle. The CDR3 DNA reads TGCAGCGCCGTAAGGGTTAGTAATGAGCAGTTCTTC. Protein: CSAVRVSNEQFF.

This clonotype came up many times. The chain links TRBV6-1 to TRBJ1-1; D gene ambiguous. Trimming took off 2 bases at V and 5 bases at J, with 15 bases between the two ends. The CDR3 contains 15 residues. CDR1 and CDR2 (germline): MNHNS, SASEGT. CDR3: CASSEYAAMGTEAFF. For the CDR3, the DNA is TGTGCCAGCAGTGAATATGCGGCTATGGGAACTGAAGCTTTCTTT.

This clonotype was recorded many times. The rearrangement uses TRBV5-1 and TRBJ2-1, with D possibly being TRBD2 (6 bases). The CDR3 runs 17 residues. Germline CDR1 reads SGHRS; CDR2 reads YFSETQ. V was pared by 2 bases and J by 7 bases, with 22 bases between. The CDR3 DNA sequence: TGCGCCAGCAGCTTCTCATACTACCGGGACTTACAGAATGAGCAGTTCTTC. Translated, it gives CASSFSYYRDLQNEQFF.

In regard to this clonotype: One base away lies a much larger clone, so this may be a sequencing read error. This chain links TRBV20-1 with TRBJ1-1; maybe TRBD1 (5 bases). The CDR3 runs 15 residues. Germline CDR1 is DFQATT and CDR2 is SNEGSKA (reference sequence). V lost 3 bases to trimming and J lost 4 bases, with 18 bases between them. CDR3 region: CSASPGGASGTEAFF. CDR3 coding DNA: TGCAGTGCTAGCCCCGGAGGGGCTTCGGGCACTGAAGCTTTCTTT.

Ten or more counts support this clonotype. The chain is built from TRBV29-1 and TRBJ2-1; D is perhaps TRBD2 (5 bases). Germline CDR1 SQVTM, CDR2 ANQGSEA. V lost 4 bases and J lost 4, with 11 bases in between. CDR3 length equals 13 residues. The CDR3, as DNA: TGCAGCGTTGGGCGGGCTCGTTACAATGAGCAGTTCTTC. Amino acids: CSVGRARYNEQFF.

The chain couples TRBV15 to TRBJ1-1; D not resolved. In germline, CDR1 is LNHNV, CDR2 YYDKDF (reference sequence). CDR3 size: 13 residues. The V gene lost 0 bases and the J gene lost 1 base, with 3 bases spanning the gap. CDR3 protein: CATSRDENTEAFF. CDR3 bases: TGTGCCACCAGCAGAGATGAGAACACTGAAGCTTTCTTT. Using reference TRBV15 and TRBJ1-1 for the parts outside the CDR3, the full variable domain is DAMVIQNPRYQVTQFGKPVTLSCSQTLNHNVMYWYQQKSSQAPKLLFHYYDKDFNNEADTPDNFQSRRPNTSFCFLDIRSPGLGDTAMYLCATSRDENTEAFFGQGTRLTVV.

This clonotype was counted at least ten times. This sequence joins TRBV29-1 and TRBJ2-5; D not certain. V gave up 0 bases and J gave up 1 base, with 9 bases separating them. This CDR3 has 14 amino acids. The germline gives CDR1 SQVTM, CDR2 ANQGSEA. CDR3 region: CSVEDPWGQETQYF. The CDR3 nucleotides are TGCAGCGTTGAAGATCCTTGGGGCCAAGAGACCCAGTACTTC.

The V call is TRBV19, the J call TRBJ2-7; 10 bases align to TRBD2. V shed 3 bases and J 6 bases; nucleotides not matched to a gene: 14. Germline V gene data show CDR1 as LNHDA and CDR2 as SQIVND (reference sequence). The CDR3 sequence is 17 residues long. Here the CDR3 reads CASSMSLLPGLASEQYF. The CDR3 DNA follows: TGTGCCAGTAGTATGAGCCTCTTGCCGGGACTAGCGAGCGAGCAGTACTTC.